The rows below give T cell receptor beta chains drawn from one sample of a study of cytomegalovirus exposure and HLA in healthy donors. The repertoire was sequenced with immunoSEQ multiplex PCR; TCRdb's copy has only in-frame clones and lacks some. The table has around 100,000 clones, 79% seen once; the top ten hold approximately 3.1%. Sequenced material: PBMCs. These receptors were obtained from a woman under 30 in good health and CMV-seropositive. Both conserved end residues are part of each CDR3. Only some rows state a clone size, as once, few, many or a class for expanded clones.

j_call	v_call	clone_size	cdr3_aa
TRBJ2-7	TRBV7-2	.	CASSLGTGAYEQYF
TRBJ1-1	TRBV6-5	.	CASSPPDSLNTEAFF
TRBJ2-5	TRBV14	.	CASSQDREYQETQYF
TRBJ1-6	TRBV30	.	CAWVGQGNSPLHF
TRBJ2-7	TRBV2	.	CASSRGRLVRYEQYF
TRBJ2-1	TRBV7-3	.	CASRGTSGSNEQFF
TRBJ1-5	TRBV6-5	.	CASSSYGFGQPQHF
TRBJ1-1	TRBV27	.	CASSSHRGDTEAFF
TRBJ2-7	TRBV27	.	CASSLYSGSTYEQYF
TRBJ1-5	TRBV21-1	.	CASSEKGRAHFSNQPQHF
TRBJ1-5	TRBV6-4	.	CASSDSGGNQPQHF
TRBJ1-2	TRBV6-1	once	CASSALTTGNYGYTF
TRBJ1-4	TRBV11-2	.	CASSRRDVTNEKLFF
TRBJ1-4	TRBV9	.	CASSVSGGSEKLFF
TRBJ2-1	TRBV28	.	CASSPDRPSSYNEQFF
TRBJ1-4	TRBV4-2	.	CASSPSLGGNNGKLFF
TRBJ2-5	TRBV6-1	.	CASSDHSQETQYF
TRBJ2-5	TRBV28	.	CASAGTEETQYF
TRBJ1-2	TRBV10-3	once	CAISESRAGGAPLYGYTF
TRBJ2-1	TRBV4-1	few	CASSHGRLAGISYNEQFF
TRBJ2-7	TRBV11-2	.	CASSLVHWQGRSYEQYF
TRBJ1-2	TRBV6-6	.	CASSYTGEYGYTF
TRBJ2-7	TRBV10-3	once	CAISYGGPSYEQYF
TRBJ2-3	TRBV9	once	CASSVSGGPTDTQYF